These T cell receptor beta chains were read from a single sample in a study of blood T cell repertoires in COVID-19. Libraries were prepared by immunoSEQ multiplex PCR; TCRdb keeps only in-frame clonotypes and omits some of them. The profile shows over 450,000 clones, around nine tenths of them singletons. Sequences were obtained from peripheral blood. These receptors were obtained from a woman aged 45 to 65 with COVID-19, enrolled during active disease. Each CDR3 is given with its conserved first and last residue. The D gene is left open where the match is weak. Expanded clones are given a class, and other clones once, few, many or no size at all.

j_call cdr3_length clone_size v_call d_call cdr3_aa cdr3_nt
TRBJ2-5 14 NA TRBV7-7 NA CASSSNMAGETQYF TGTGCCAGCAGTTCTAATATGGCGGGAGAGACCCAGTACTTC
TRBJ1-3 13 NA TRBV7-3 NA CASSLNKQGTIYF TGTGCCAGCAGCTTAAATAAACAGGGCACCATATATTTT
TRBJ2-2 11 NA TRBV10-3 NA CAIGGTEELFF TGTGCCATCGGGGGGACCGAGGAGCTGTTTTTT
TRBJ1-1 19 NA TRBV18 NA CASSPRPADTGSGNTEAFF TGTGCCAGCTCACCACGGCCAGCCGATACGGGGTCTGGGAACACTGAAGCTTTCTTT
TRBJ2-7 14 NA TRBV4-1 TRBD2 CASSRRGDSYEQYF TGCGCCAGCAGCAGACGGGGGGACTCCTACGAGCAGTACTTC
TRBJ2-1 16 NA TRBV6-5 TRBD2 CASSSPGGRSYNEQFF TGTGCCAGCAGTTCCCCGGGGGGGCGCTCCTACAATGAGCAGTTCTTC
TRBJ1-2 13 NA TRBV27 TRBD1 CASRRQGVYGYTF TGTGCCAGCCGAAGACAGGGGGTCTATGGCTACACCTTC
TRBJ1-2 14 NA TRBV7-9 NA CASSSPQSRAGYTF TGTGCCAGCAGCTCCCCACAGTCGAGGGCGGGCTACACCTTC
TRBJ1-6 14 NA TRBV5-1 NA CASSLPLAGSPLHF TGCGCCAGCAGCTTGCCTTTGGCAGGTTCACCCCTCCACTTT
TRBJ2-3 17 NA TRBV4-1 NA CASSQDDSSGLRDTQYF TGCGCCAGCAGCCAAGATGATAGTAGCGGCCTACGCGATACGCAGTATTTT
TRBJ2-7 14 NA TRBV7-9 TRBD2 CASSFLAGGYEQYF TGTGCCAGCAGTTTTCTAGCGGGGGGCTACGAGCAGTACTTC
TRBJ1-1 13 NA TRBV30 NA CAWSVDRNTEAFF TGTGCCTGGAGTGTAGACAGGAACACTGAAGCTTTCTTT
TRBJ1-5 15 NA TRBV6-5 TRBD1 CASSSGGGSNQPQHF TGTGCCAGCAGTTCAGGGGGCGGGAGCAATCAGCCCCAGCATTTT
TRBJ2-2 14 NA TRBV11-2 NA CASSFERSTGELFF TGTGCCAGCAGCTTTGAGAGGAGTACCGGGGAGCTGTTTTTT
TRBJ2-3 13 NA TRBV28 NA CASSGGLTDTQYF TGTGCCAGCAGCGGGGGGCTCACAGATACGCAGTATTTT
TRBJ2-5 12 NA TRBV19 NA CASSDGGETQYF TGTGCCAGTAGTGACGGCGGAGAGACCCAGTACTTC
TRBJ2-5 13 once TRBV7-6 NA CASSWTDQETQYF TGTGCCAGCAGCTGGACAGATCAAGAGACCCAGTACTTC
TRBJ1-2 13 NA TRBV30 TRBD1 CAWRSQGAGGYTF TGTGCCTGGAGGTCACAGGGGGCGGGGGGCTACACCTTC
TRBJ1-2 16 NA TRBV9 NA CASSVAGGDRYYGYTF TGTGCCAGCAGCGTAGCAGGCGGGGATCGCTACTATGGCTACACCTTC
TRBJ2-7 14 NA TRBV5-1 NA CASSPGDMDYEQYF TGCGCCAGCAGTCCCGGGGACATGGACTACGAGCAGTACTTC
TRBJ1-1 11 once TRBV6-5 NA CASNRNTEAFF TGTGCCAGCAACAGGAACACTGAAGCTTTCTTT
TRBJ2-2 17 NA TRBV9 NA CASSPQARQLRAGELFF TGTGCCAGCAGCCCCCAAGCGAGGCAGCTCCGGGCCGGGGAGCTGTTTTTT
TRBJ1-2 16 NA TRBV18 NA CASSPSPRTANYGYTF TGTGCCAGCTCACCATCCCCTCGGACAGCTAACTATGGCTACACCTTC
TRBJ1-4 15 NA TRBV13 TRBD1 CASSLGGQGNEKLFF TGTGCCAGCAGCTTAGGGGGACAGGGCAATGAAAAACTGTTTTTT
TRBJ2-3 16 NA TRBV12-5 TRBD1 CASGFGTVGLTDTQYF TGTGCTAGTGGTTTTGGGACAGTCGGTTTGACAGATACGCAGTATTTT
TRBJ1-4 16 NA TRBV3-1/TRBV3-2 TRBD1 CASSLGQGRGNEKLFF TGTGCCAGCAGCCTGGGACAGGGAAGGGGCAATGAAAAACTGTTTTTT
TRBJ1-2 12 NA TRBV27 NA CASSPTGFGYTF TGTGCCAGCAGTCCTACAGGGTTTGGCTACACCTTC